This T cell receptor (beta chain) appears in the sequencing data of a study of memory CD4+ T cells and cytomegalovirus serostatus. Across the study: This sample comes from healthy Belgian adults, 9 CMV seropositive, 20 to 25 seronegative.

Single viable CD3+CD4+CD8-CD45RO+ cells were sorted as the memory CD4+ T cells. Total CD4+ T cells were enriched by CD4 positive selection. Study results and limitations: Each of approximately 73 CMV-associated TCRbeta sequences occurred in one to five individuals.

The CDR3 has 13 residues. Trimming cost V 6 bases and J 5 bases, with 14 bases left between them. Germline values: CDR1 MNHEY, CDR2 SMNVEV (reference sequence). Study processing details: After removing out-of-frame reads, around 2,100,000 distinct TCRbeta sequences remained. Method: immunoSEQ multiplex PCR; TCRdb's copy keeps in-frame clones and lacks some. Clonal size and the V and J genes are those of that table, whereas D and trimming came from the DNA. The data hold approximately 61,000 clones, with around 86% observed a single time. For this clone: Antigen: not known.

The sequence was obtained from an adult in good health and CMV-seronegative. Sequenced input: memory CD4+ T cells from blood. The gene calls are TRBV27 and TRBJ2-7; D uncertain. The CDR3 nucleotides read TGTGCCAGCAGCCACTATGTCGTCGACGAGCAGTACTTC. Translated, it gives CASSHYVVDEQYF.